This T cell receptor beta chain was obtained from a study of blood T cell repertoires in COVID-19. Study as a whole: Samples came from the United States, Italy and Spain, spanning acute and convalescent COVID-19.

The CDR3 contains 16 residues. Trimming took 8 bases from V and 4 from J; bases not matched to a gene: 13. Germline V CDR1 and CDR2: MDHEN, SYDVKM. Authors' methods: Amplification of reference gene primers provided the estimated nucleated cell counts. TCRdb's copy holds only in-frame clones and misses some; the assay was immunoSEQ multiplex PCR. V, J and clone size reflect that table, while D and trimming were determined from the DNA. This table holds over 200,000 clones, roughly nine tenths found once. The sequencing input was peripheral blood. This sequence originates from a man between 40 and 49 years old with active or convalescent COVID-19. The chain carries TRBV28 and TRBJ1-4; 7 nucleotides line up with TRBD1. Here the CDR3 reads CASGNPRGPRNEKLFF. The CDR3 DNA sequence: TGTGCCAGCGGGAATCCTAGGGGGCCTCGTAATGAAAAACTGTTTTTT.